Sequencing of this TCR beta chain was carried out in a study of CD8+ T cells in alopecia areata. In the study overall: Twice daily, treated patients received 5 to 10 mg of oral tofacitinib. General study findings and limits: Relative to mice, TCR sharing across patients was less clear, a difference possibly HLA-related. It was lesional scalp, especially alopecia totalis/universalis, that showed higher clonality than normal scalp.

In regard to this clone: Its antigen is undetermined.

Germline-derived CDR1 and CDR2 are MGHDK and SYGVNS. This CDR3 comprises 13 residues. The germline V and J ends were trimmed by 6 bases and 4 bases, with 12 bases remaining between them. Alopecia areata patients gave lesional scalp punch biopsies and peripheral blood samples. The sequencing template was cDNA reverse transcribed from extracted RNA. The data were produced by immunoSEQ multiplex PCR, yet TCRdb's version contains in-frame clones alone and is incomplete. The repertoire holds 110,000 to 150,000 clones, with around 49% as singletons. The receptor's source is a human donor with alopecia areata. The chain carries TRBV25-1 and TRBJ1-1; TRBD1 is a possible D gene (5 bases). Source: CD4+ T cells sorted from blood, taken at week 0. The CDR3 DNA follows: TGTGCCAGCAGCCGCAGGGCGTCCACTGAAGCTTTCTTT. Its protein product is CASSRRASTEAFF.